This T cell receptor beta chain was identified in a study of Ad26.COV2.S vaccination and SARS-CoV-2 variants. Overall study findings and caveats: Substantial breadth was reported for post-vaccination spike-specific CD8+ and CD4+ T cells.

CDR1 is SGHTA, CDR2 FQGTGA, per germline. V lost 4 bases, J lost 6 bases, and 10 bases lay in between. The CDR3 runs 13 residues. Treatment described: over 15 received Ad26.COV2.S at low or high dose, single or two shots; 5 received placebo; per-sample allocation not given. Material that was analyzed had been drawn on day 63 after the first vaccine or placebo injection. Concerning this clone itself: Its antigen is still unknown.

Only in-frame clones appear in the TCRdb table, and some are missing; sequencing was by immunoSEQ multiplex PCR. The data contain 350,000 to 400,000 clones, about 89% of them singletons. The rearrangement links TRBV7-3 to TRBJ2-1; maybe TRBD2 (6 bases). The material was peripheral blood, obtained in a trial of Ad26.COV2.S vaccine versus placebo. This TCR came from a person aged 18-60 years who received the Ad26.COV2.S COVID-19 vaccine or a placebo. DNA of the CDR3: TGTGCCAGCAGCTCACTAGCAAGCAATGAGCAGTTCTTC. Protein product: CASSSLASNEQFF.